The 28 T cell receptor beta chains given below trace back to one sample, sequenced in a study of Graves' ophthalmopathy and Graves' hyperthyroidism. Amplified TCR beta CDR3 regions were obtained using RNA transcripts as template. An opening RT-PCR round employed HTBI primers and preceded a second-round multiplex PCR. A single record per CDR3 protein comes from TCRdb applying MiXCR to the multiplex PCR reads. Of over 450,000 distinct CDR3 sequences listed, 13% to 15% were seen once; the top ten hold about 9.4%. The sequenced sample was blood. The receptors shown here come from a woman aged 30 to 39 with Graves' ophthalmopathy.

This clonotype has ten or more counts. It may be a read error: a sequence one base away is much more abundant. The chain uses TRBV27 and TRBJ2-7, with D unclear. The germline V gene has CDR1 MNHEY and CDR2 SMNVEV (reference sequence). V gave up 6 bases and J gave up 2 bases, with 5 bases separating them. The CDR3 is made up of 11 amino acids. The CDR3 protein is CASRTPYEQYF. The CDR3 DNA reads TGTGCCAGCAGGACCCCCTACGAGCAGTACTTC.

This clonotype was seen a few times. The J gene is TRBJ1-1, the V gene TRBV7-9, with TRBD1 as a possible D gene (6 bases). Germline CDR1 is SEHNR and CDR2 is FQNEAQ (reference sequence). The V end lost 3 bases, the J end lost 11 bases, and 13 bases lay between the germline ends. The CDR3 runs 12 residues. CDR3 loop: CASSFRTEVAFF. The CDR3 nucleotides read TGTGCCAGCAGCTTCCGGACAGAAGTGGCTTTCTTT.

This clonotype came up many times. The V and J genes are TRBV7-2 and TRBJ1-1; 7 nucleotides match TRBD1. CDR3 length: 14 residues. Germline lookup yields CDR1 SGHTA and CDR2 FQGNSA. With 4 bases clipped from V and 4 bases from J, the junction kept 6 bases outside the gene matches. The chain's CDR3 is CASSWDSSSTEAFF. The CDR3, as DNA: TGTGCCAGCAGCTGGGACAGCTCCAGCACTGAAGCTTTCTTT.

This clonotype was observed many times. The gene calls are TRBV7-2 and TRBJ2-7; the D is unclear. The CDR3 is 13 amino acids. Between the trimmed V and J ends, which lost 1 base and 2 bases, there was a span of 6 bases. The germline V gene encodes CDR1 SGHTA and CDR2 FQGNSA. The CDR3 region is CASSLEAPYEQYF. As DNA, the CDR3 is TGTGCCAGCAGCTTAGAGGCCCCCTACGAGCAGTACTTC.

At least ten counts were recorded for this clonotype. The J gene is TRBJ1-1, the V gene TRBV12-3 or TRBV12-4, with TRBD1 as a possible D gene (5 bases). The V end lost 8 bases, the J end lost 4 bases, and 11 bases lay between the germline ends. This CDR3 is built from 12 residues. The CDR3 sequence: CASGGGFTEAFF. The CDR3 region has the DNA TGTGCCAGCGGGGGGGGATTCACTGAAGCTTTCTTT.

This clonotype was seen repeatedly, ten times or more. This chain uses TRBV28 with TRBJ1-5; D might be TRBD1 (5 bases). Trimming removed 5 bases at V and 6 bases at J, with 14 bases between. Per the germline V gene, CDR1 is MDHEN and CDR2 is SYDVKM. This CDR3 has 14 residues. CDR3 sequence: CASSQLRASQPQHF. The CDR3 coding sequence is TGTGCCAGCAGTCAACTCAGGGCGTCTCAGCCCCAGCATTTT.

V is TRBV6-1 and J is TRBJ1-2; D remains unclear. Trimming left V 4 bases short and J 0 bases short, with 15 bases between. Germline values: CDR1 MNHNS, CDR2 SASEGT. The CDR3 has 16 residues. The CDR3 spells CASSAVAAPANYGYTF. CDR3 coding DNA: TGTGCCAGCAGTGCAGTGGCCGCGCCCGCTAACTATGGCTACACCTTC.

This clonotype came up many times. The chain joins TRBV30 to TRBJ1-2; maybe TRBD1 (6 bases). V lost 2 bases, J lost 4 bases, and 17 bases lay in between. CDR3 length equals 15 residues. Germline CDR1 reads GTSNPN; CDR2 reads SVGIG (reference sequence). CDR3 sequence: CAWSRGMEPFYGYTF. The CDR3 nucleotides read TGTGCCTGGAGTAGGGGGATGGAACCTTTCTATGGCTACACCTTC.

This clonotype was found many times. This sequence joins TRBV5-5 and TRBJ2-2; D call uncertain. Germline V gives CDR1 SGHKS, CDR2 YYEKEE (reference sequence). Between the trimmed V and J ends, which lost 1 base and 1 base, there was a span of 8 bases. This CDR3 region has 15 residues. The CDR3 loop reads CASSLFPGNTGELFF. CDR3 DNA: TGTGCCAGCAGCTTGTTTCCAGGGAACACCGGGGAGCTGTTTTTT.

In this sample, this clonotype turned up many times. The rearrangement joins TRBV2 to TRBJ1-2; D unclear. Germline-derived CDR1 and CDR2 are SNHLY and FYNNEI. This CDR3 comprises 12 residues. V lost 10 bases to trimming and J lost 5 bases, with 14 bases between them. CDR3: CAIGGVSYGYTF. The CDR3 nucleotides read TGTGCCATAGGCGGGGTATCTTATGGCTACACCTTC.

This clonotype was seen many times. The chain recombines TRBV13 with TRBJ1-1; D not certain. Between the trimmed V and J ends, which lost 0 bases and 1 base, there was a span of 6 bases. Germline V gene data show CDR1 as PRHDT and CDR2 as FYEKMQ (reference sequence). CDR3 length: 14 residues. This CDR3 is CASSLGRGNTEAFF. CDR3 nucleotides: TGTGCCAGCAGCTTAGGCCGTGGGAACACTGAAGCTTTCTTT.

This clonotype was seen at least ten times. The chain has TRBV5-6 and TRBJ2-7, with 10 nucleotides matching TRBD2. The V gene end was trimmed by 2 bases and the J gene end by 0 bases; junction bases not matched to a gene: 5. This CDR3 spans 16 amino acids. Germline-derived CDR1 and CDR2 are SGHDT and YYEEEE. The CDR3, as DNA: TGTGCCAGCAGCTTACCTAGCGGGGGCTTCTCCTACGAGCAGTACTTC. As protein: CASSLPSGGFSYEQYF.

This clonotype was observed many times. The chain has TRBV7-8 and TRBJ1-1, with 8 bases aligning to TRBD1. V was pared by 6 bases and J by 4 bases, with 7 bases of the junction left unmatched. The CDR3 loop spans 14 amino acids. CDR1 is SGHVS, CDR2 FQNEAQ, per germline. CDR3 in DNA: TGTGCCAGCAGGCTAGACAGGGGAAGCACTGAAGCTTTCTTT. This translates into CASRLDRGSTEAFF.

This clonotype was recorded many times. This rearrangement joins TRBV5-1 to TRBJ2-7; no reliable D call. V lost 7 bases and J lost 2, with 16 bases in between. CDR1 is SGHRS and CDR2 is YFSETQ in the germline V gene. This CDR3 comprises 14 residues. The chain's CDR3 is CASHTGSGPYEQYF. The CDR3 DNA reads TGCGCCAGCCATACTGGCTCGGGTCCCTACGAGCAGTACTTC.

The V and J genes are TRBV11-2 and TRBJ2-7, with 8 nucleotides matching TRBD1. CDR1 and CDR2 (germline): SGHAT, FQNNGV. The V segment lost 4 bases and the J segment 0 bases; nucleotides outside the gene matches: 8. CDR3 length: 16 residues. Here the CDR3 reads CASSSLTGVLSYEQYF. The CDR3 DNA follows: TGTGCCAGCAGCTCCTTGACAGGGGTACTCTCCTACGAGCAGTACTTC.

The sample holds many counts of this clonotype. This chain uses TRBV5-1 with TRBJ2-2; either TRBD1 or TRBD2 may fit D (5 bases each). Germline V gives CDR1 SGHRS, CDR2 YFSETQ. This CDR3 contains 15 residues. V gave up 4 bases and J gave up 1 base, with 11 bases separating them. The CDR3 bases are TGCGCCAGCAGCGGGGACGGGCGGAACACCGGGGAGCTGTTTTTT. This translates into CASSGDGRNTGELFF.

There are many counts of this clonotype. The J gene is TRBJ1-6, the V gene TRBV7-9; possibly TRBD1 for D (5 bases). Germline V lookup: CDR1 SEHNR, CDR2 FQNEAQ (reference sequence). This CDR3 comprises 16 residues. Trimming shortened V by 5 bases and J by 8 bases, and 19 bases separated the two germline ends. This chain's CDR3 is CASSPWGRGEDSPLHF. The DNA of the CDR3 is TGTGCCAGCAGCCCCTGGGGGAGGGGTGAGGATTCACCCCTCCACTTT. Full variable domain (outside the CDR3, taken from reference TRBV7-9 and TRBJ1-6): DTGVSQNPRHKITKRGQNVTFRCDPISEHNRLYWYRQTLGQGPEFLTYFQNEAQLEKSRLLSDRFSAERPKGSFSTLEIQRTEQGDSAMYLCASSPWGRGEDSPLHFGNGTRLTVT.

This clonotype occurred many times. The rearrangement links TRBV6-5 to TRBJ1-1; perhaps TRBD1 as D (5 bases). Trimming shortened V by 4 bases and J by 4 bases, and 16 bases separated the two germline ends. CDR1 is MNHEY, CDR2 SVGAGI, per germline. The CDR3 has 15 residues. CDR3 bases: TGTGCCAGCAGTTCCTCTTATGGGGCCGGCACTGAAGCTTTCTTT. Protein product: CASSSSYGAGTEAFF.

This chain joins TRBV4-3 and TRBJ1-1; 8 bases align to TRBD1. Trimming removed 2 bases from V and 0 bases from J; junction bases left unmatched: 2. This CDR3 has 15 amino acids. Per germline, CDR1 LGHNA and CDR2 YSLEER. The CDR3 nucleotides read TGCGCCAGCAGCCAACACAGGGGGGTGAACACTGAAGCTTTCTTT. Protein product: CASSQHRGVNTEAFF.

This clonotype was detected many times. The chain is built from TRBV29-1 and TRBJ2-7, with 11 bases matching TRBD1. The junction had 1 base not matched to a gene; V was cut back by 6 bases and J by 0 bases. This CDR3 region has 13 residues. Germline V gene lookup returns CDR1 SQVTM and CDR2 ANQGSEA. CDR3 nucleotide sequence: TGCAGCGTCGGGACAGGGGGCTCCTACGAGCAGTACTTC. Residues: CSVGTGGSYEQYF.

This clonotype was observed many times. The chain links TRBV12-3 or TRBV12-4 to TRBJ2-5; no definite D call. V was pared by 3 bases and J by 2 bases, with 7 bases between. The length of the CDR3 is 13 residues. This CDR3 is CASSFDRQETQYF. CDR3 bases: TGTGCCAGCAGTTTCGACCGTCAAGAGACCCAGTACTTC.

This clonotype appeared many times. This chain joins TRBV6-1 and TRBJ2-5; maybe TRBD1 (7 bases). This CDR3 is 13 amino acids long. Germline CDR1 MNHNS, CDR2 SASEGT. Trimming shortened V by 10 bases and J by 5 bases, and 17 bases separated the two germline ends. The CDR3 DNA is TGTGCCATAAACCAGGGGGGTCGGGAGACCCAGTACTTC. Encoded protein: CAINQGGRETQYF.

This sequence joins TRBV28 and TRBJ2-2, with D perhaps TRBD1 (6 bases). The CDR3 covers 16 residues. Per germline, CDR1 MDHEN and CDR2 SYDVKM. Trimming left V 2 bases short and J 2 bases short, with 12 bases between. CDR3 nucleotides: TGTGCCAGCAGTTTAAGTATGGGGGCAAACACCGGGGAGCTGTTTTTT. Residues: CASSLSMGANTGELFF.

This clonotype was observed many times. The rearrangement links TRBV6-5 to TRBJ2-3, with a possible D match to TRBD1 (5 bases). Trimming removed 4 bases from V and 4 bases from J, with 6 bases in between. CDR3 length: 12 amino acids. Germline V gene sequence: CDR1 MNHEY, CDR2 SVGAGI. The CDR3 reads CASSFRADTQYF. The CDR3 DNA reads as TGTGCCAGCAGTTTCAGGGCAGATACGCAGTATTTT.

This rearrangement joins TRBV7-6 to TRBJ2-5; TRBD2 might be the D (6 bases). This CDR3 is 13 amino acids long. The germline V and J ends were trimmed by 2 bases and 5 bases, with 9 bases remaining between them. Germline CDR1 reads SGHVS; CDR2 reads FNYEAQ. In DNA form, the CDR3 reads TGTGCCAGCAGCTTAACTCTAGCGGAGACCCAGTACTTC. Translated: CASSLTLAETQYF.

This clonotype was recorded once. A read error may be the cause here, since a much bigger clone is one base away. The chain recombines TRBV28 with TRBJ1-6, with D possibly being TRBD1 (6 bases). Germline V gene sequence: CDR1 MDHEN, CDR2 SYDVKM. The V end was cut by 5 bases, the J end by 9 bases, with 14 bases between. This CDR3 has 14 amino acids. The CDR3 DNA follows: TGTGCCAGCAGTGTCCGGTACAGGGCTTCACCCCTCCACTTT. It encodes CASSVRYRASPLHF.

This clonotype was seen many times. The CDR3 loop reads CATSRPSSGAYYGYTF. The DNA of the CDR3 is TGTGCCACCAGCAGACCTAGTTCGGGGGCGTACTATGGCTACACCTTC. The V call is TRBV15, the J call TRBJ1-2; possible D gene TRBD1, 6 bases. The CDR3 extends over 16 amino acids. Trimming stripped 2 bases from V and 3 bases from J, with 16 bases between. Germline V lookup: CDR1 LNHNV, CDR2 YYDKDF (reference sequence).

This clonotype was detected ten times or more. This is likely a read error, given that the CDR3 carries no conserved phenylalanine or tryptophan at its end. The chain has TRBV12-3 or TRBV12-4 and TRBJ2-7; TRBD2 aligns across 9 bases. The CDR3 consists of 13 residues. V was clipped by 3 bases and J by 6 bases; unmatched bases: 3. The CDR3 sequence is CASSFERGVEQYL. The CDR3 DNA sequence: TGTGCCAGCAGTTTCGAGCGGGGGGTCGAGCAGTACCTC.